The 20 T cell receptor beta chains below all came from one sample that was sequenced in a study of T cells in Graves' hyperthyroidism and ophthalmopathy. Using RNA transcripts as the source, TCR beta CDR3 regions were amplified. First-round RT-PCR targeting the TCR CDR3 was performed with the HTBI primer set. Via MiXCR, TCRdb re-called the multiplex PCR reads, giving one row per CDR3 protein. Of hundreds of thousands of distinct CDR3 sequences listed, under 15% were seen once; the top ten hold roughly 9.2%. Sequencing was performed on blood. These receptors came from a woman in her late teens or twenties with Graves' hyperthyroidism.

This clonotype was recorded many times. The gene calls are TRBV6-2 or TRBV6-3 and TRBJ2-7; 10 bases map to TRBD2. The CDR3 runs to 15 residues. Germline CDR1 reads MNHEY; CDR2 reads SVGEGT. V shed 4 bases and J 5 bases; nucleotides not matched to a gene: 8. CDR3 amino acids: CASSFLAGGYNEQYF. The CDR3 DNA reads as TGTGCCAGCAGTTTTTTAGCGGGAGGATATAACGAGCAGTACTTC.

This clonotype has a count of ten or more. V gene TRBV7-6 combines with J gene TRBJ2-1; the match to TRBD2 covers 11 bases. Losses at the gene ends were 4 bases for V and 7 bases for J; bases not matched to a gene: 12. The CDR3 is made up of 17 amino acids. The germline gives CDR1 SGHVS, CDR2 FNYEAQ. The CDR3 DNA sequence: TGTGCCAGCAGCTATGGACTAGCGGGCCGTCGGGGGAATGAGCAGTTCTTC. Translation: CASSYGLAGRRGNEQFF.

This clonotype was seen repeatedly, ten times or more. The rearrangement uses TRBV7-3 and TRBJ2-1; 16 positions match TRBD2. This CDR3 has 18 residues. CDR1 SGHTA and CDR2 FQGTGA come from the germline V gene. The J segment lost 2 bases and the V segment lost 0 bases, leaving 1 base of the junction unmatched. In DNA form, the CDR3 reads TGTGCCAGCAGCTTAACGGGACTAGCGGGGGGGCCCTACAATGAGCAGTTCTTC. Translated: CASSLTGLAGGPYNEQFF.

A remark on this clonotype: A much larger clone differs from this one at a single base, so this may be a read error. The chain links TRBV28 to TRBJ2-1, with D unresolved. CDR1 MDHEN and CDR2 SYDVKM come from the germline V gene. V dropped 8 bases and J dropped 4 bases, with 12 bases sitting between them. The CDR3 has 13 residues. CDR3 in amino acids: CASGRSAYNEQFF. Written as DNA, the CDR3 is TGTGCCAGCGGTCGATCAGCTTACAATGAGCAGTTCTTC.

The chain combines TRBV5-5 with TRBJ2-1; D may be TRBD1 (6 bases). With 4 bases removed from V and 4 bases from J, the gap between germline ends came to 18 bases. Germline CDR1 is SGHKS and CDR2 is YYEKEE (reference sequence). This CDR3 region has 16 residues. CDR3 in DNA: TGTGCCAGCAGCGAAATCCGGGACACCGAATACAATGAGCAGTTCTTC. Translating gives CASSEIRDTEYNEQFF.

This clonotype was picked up a small number of times. The CDR3 here is CASSEDSSGGISCSSYNEQFF. The DNA of the CDR3 is TGTGCCAGCAGTGAGGATTCCAGCGGGGGTATCTCTTGCAGCTCCTACAATGAGCAGTTCTTC. The rearrangement links TRBV25-1 to TRBJ2-1, with 8 bases identical to TRBD2. The CDR3 is made up of 21 amino acids. V shed 3 bases and J 0 bases; nucleotides not matched to a gene: 19. The V gene's germline CDR1 is MGHDK and CDR2 SYGVNS. The full variable domain, with the rest looked up from reference TRBV25-1 and TRBJ2-1, is EADIYQTPRYLVIGTGKKITLECSQTMGHDKMYWYQQDPGMELHLIHYSYGVNSTEKGDLSSESTVSRIRTEHFPLTLESARPSHTSQYLCASSEDSSGGISCSSYNEQFFGPGTRLTVL.

The chain employs TRBV7-9 and TRBJ2-1, with a possible D match to TRBD1 (5 bases). CDR3 length equals 12 residues. Trimming took off 4 bases at V and 10 bases at J, with 11 bases between the two ends. The germline V gene has CDR1 SEHNR and CDR2 FQNEAQ (reference sequence). The CDR3 bases are TGTGCCAGCAGCTACTCGGCAGGGGAGCAGTTCTTC. Protein sequence: CASSYSAGEQFF.

This clonotype was observed at least ten times. This chain uses TRBV7-4 with TRBJ1-5; the D gene is possibly TRBD1 (5 bases). CDR3 length equals 21 residues. CDR1 is SGHVT and CDR2 is SQSDAQ in the germline V gene. The V end lost 3 bases, the J end lost 4 bases, and 31 bases lay between the germline ends. The CDR3 loop is CASSFRSQTLRVCPLNQPQHF. CDR3 sequence (DNA): TGTGCCAGCAGCTTCCGATCCCAGACGCTCAGGGTTTGTCCCCTAAATCAGCCCCAGCATTTT.

There are many counts of this clonotype. The chain carries TRBV24-1 and TRBJ2-1; 14 bases are a match to TRBD2. The CDR3 is 16 residues long. Trimming at V came to 3 bases and at J to 9 bases, leaving 6 bases not matched to a gene. Germline V gene sequence: CDR1 KGHDR, CDR2 SFDVKD. The CDR3 is CATSDSWGTSGSEQFF. The CDR3 nucleotides are TGTGCCACCAGTGATAGTTGGGGGACTAGCGGGAGTGAGCAGTTCTTC.

For this clonotype: Given a much more abundant clone one base away, this may be a read error. This chain connects TRBV29-1 to TRBJ2-1, with D tentatively TRBD1 (6 bases). This CDR3 has 14 amino acids. The germline V gene encodes CDR1 SQVTM and CDR2 ANQGSEA. Trimming took 0 bases from V and 8 from J, leaving 14 bases between them. DNA of the CDR3: TGCAGCGTTGAAGAGTCAGGTCAGGGGTATGAGCAGTTCTTC. The encoded protein is CSVEESGQGYEQFF.

The table lists this clonotype with a few counts. This sequence joins TRBV20-1 and TRBJ2-1; 12 nucleotides agree with TRBD2. This CDR3 has 13 residues. Losses at the gene ends were 8 bases for V and 8 bases for J; bases not matched to a gene: 7. Germline V gene lookup returns CDR1 DFQATT and CDR2 SNEGSKA (reference sequence). For the CDR3, the DNA is TGCAGTTATCTAGCGGGGGGGCCTGATGAGCAGTTCTTC. Translating it yields CSYLAGGPDEQFF.

This clonotype was detected many times. CDR3 protein: CASSLIPSGGNAHNEQFF. In DNA, the CDR3 is TGCGCCAGCAGCCTCATTCCTTCAGGAGGGAATGCCCACAATGAGCAGTTCTTC. The J gene is TRBJ2-1, the V gene TRBV5-1, with D perhaps TRBD2 (6 bases). CDR3 size: 18 residues. Germline V CDR1 and CDR2: SGHRS, YFSETQ. Trimming stripped 4 bases from V and 5 bases from J, with 25 bases between.

This clonotype came up a few times. CDR3 sequence (DNA): TGTGCCAGCTCACCTCAAGGTCAGGCCCACTATAATTCACCCCTCCACTTT. Translating gives CASSPQGQAHYNSPLHF. This chain uses TRBV18 with TRBJ1-6, with no clear D. This CDR3 region has 17 residues. The ends were cut back, 3 bases at V and 3 bases at J, with 15 bases in the middle. Germline CDR1 reads KGHSH; CDR2 reads LQKENI. The full variable domain, in which reference TRBV18 and TRBJ1-6 provide the parts outside the CDR3, is NAGVMQNPRHLVRRRGQEARLRCSPMKGHSHVYWYRQLPEEGLKFMVYLQKENIIDESGMPKERFSAEFPKEGPSILRIQQVVRGDSAAYFCASSPQGQAHYNSPLHFGNGTRLTVT.

This chain links TRBV20-1 with TRBJ1-2, with D possibly matching TRBD1 (5 bases). Trimming removed 2 bases from V and 5 bases from J, with 12 bases in between. Germline V gives CDR1 DFQATT, CDR2 SNEGSKA (reference sequence). The CDR3 totals 13 residues. CDR3 sequence reads: CSARPRGEYGYTF. The CDR3 bases are TGCAGTGCTAGACCCAGAGGGGAGTATGGCTACACCTTC.

This clonotype showed up many times. V gene TRBV20-1 combines with J gene TRBJ1-2; D might be TRBD1 (6 bases). The CDR3 length is 14 residues. CDR1 and CDR2 from the germline V gene are DFQATT and SNEGSKA (reference sequence). V dropped 4 bases and J dropped 6 bases, with 18 bases sitting between them. CDR3 sequence (DNA): TGCAGTGCTACCCCGCCGGGGGACAACAATGGCTACACCTTC. This gives the protein CSATPPGDNNGYTF.

This clonotype was observed many times. The J gene is TRBJ2-2, the V gene TRBV28; D may correspond to TRBD1 or TRBD2 (7 bases each). This CDR3 is built from 14 residues. Germline V gene sequence: CDR1 MDHEN, CDR2 SYDVKM. Trimming shortened V by 6 bases and J by 6 bases, and 14 bases separated the two germline ends. This chain's CDR3 is CASSTGAGAGELFF. In nucleotides, the CDR3 is TGTGCCAGCAGCACAGGGGCGGGGGCCGGGGAGCTGTTTTTT.

This clonotype has at least ten counts. V and J are TRBV28 and TRBJ2-2; D may be TRBD2 (7 bases). The CDR3 consists of 15 residues. Trimming left V 7 bases short and J 4 bases short, with 16 bases between. The V gene's germline CDR1 is MDHEN and CDR2 SYDVKM. The CDR3 spells CASIFEGGGTGELFF. The DNA for the CDR3 is TGTGCCAGCATTTTTGAGGGAGGGGGCACCGGGGAGCTGTTTTTT.

There are many counts of this clonotype. The DNA for the CDR3 is TGTGCCAGCAGCTTAGAGGGCGCTATGGAGGGTGAGCAGTTCTTC. This translates into CASSLEGAMEGEQFF. The genes are TRBV11-3 and TRBJ2-1; tentative D call: TRBD2 (6 bases). The germline CDR1 and CDR2 sequences are SGHNT and YENEEA. V lost 0 bases and J 9 bases, leaving 15 bases between the germline ends. This CDR3 spans 15 amino acids.

This clonotype has just a few counts. This chain joins TRBV20-1 and TRBJ2-7; D uncertain. Germline CDR1 DFQATT, CDR2 SNEGSKA (reference sequence). This CDR3 region has 13 residues. Trimming shortened V by 3 bases and J by 0 bases, and 9 bases separated the two germline ends. CDR3 DNA sequence: TGCAGTGCTAGTTCTCCAGTCTCCTACGAGCAGTACTTC. Its translation is CSASSPVSYEQYF.

This clonotype was seen at least ten times. The chain employs TRBV20-1 and TRBJ1-2; D possibly corresponds to TRBD1 (5 bases). The V gene's germline CDR1 is DFQATT and CDR2 SNEGSKA (reference sequence). This CDR3 has 13 residues. Trimming removed 6 bases from V and 4 bases from J, with 15 bases in between. CDR3 sequence reads: CSAPRGDIYGYTF. CDR3 nucleotide sequence: TGCAGTGCCCCGAGAGGGGATATCTATGGCTACACCTTC.